This section outlines one TCR beta chain sequence together with its context. Its antigen is currently unknown. This entry comes from a study of CD8+CD57+ T cells in acquired aplastic anemia. Study-level findings and limits: Common to patients and controls were twenty-nine CD8+ CDR3 sequences.

Genomic DNA, serving as template, underwent TCR beta VDJ and CDR3 profiling. TCRdb reprocessed the reads with MiXCR, giving one entry per CDR3 protein. This sample yields about 160,000 distinct CDR3 sequences, of which approximately 40% are seen a single time; around 0.96% belongs to the top ten. This receptor was identified in a human donor in good health. The sequencing sample was made of sorted CD4+, CD8+, or CD8+CD57+ T cells (not recorded which) from PBMCs.

The CDR3 spells CATSDNGRSAGGEQYF. The CDR3 DNA is TGTGCCACCAGTGATAATGGGCGGTCGGCTGGCGGCGAGCAGTACTTC. The chain employs TRBV24-1 and TRBJ2-7, with no clear D. Trimming pared 3 bases from V and 6 bases from J, leaving 20 bases between. Germline V gene lookup returns CDR1 KGHDR and CDR2 SFDVKD. This CDR3 is built from 16 residues.